This T cell receptor beta chain was sequenced for a study of glioma-infiltrating T cells after dendritic cell vaccination. Study-wide points: The cohort had few patients with full blood and tumor sets.

This CDR3 contains 17 residues. The germline V gene has CDR1 SGHNT and CDR2 YENEEA. Between the trimmed V and J ends, which lost 3 bases and 0 bases, there was a span of 15 bases. The time point is: after dendritic cell vaccination, including at tumor progression/relapse. Isocitrate dehydrogenase mutation was absent in all glioblastoma patients. Regarding this clone: What it binds is unknown.

Up to 2 ug genomic DNA was used for TCRB CDR3 amplification. Amplification used 60 V beta primers and 13 J beta primers. The data were produced by immunoSEQ multiplex PCR, yet TCRdb's version contains in-frame clones alone and is incomplete. The sample consists of 50,000 to 60,000 clones, about 86% of them appearing once. The V gene is TRBV11-3, the J gene TRBJ2-1, with a tentative D call TRBD1 (6 bases). This TCR was sampled from a human donor with glioblastoma. The input for sequencing was blood, taken after dendritic cell vaccination. The CDR3 region has the DNA TGTGCCAGCAGCTTTTCCGGCTTGGGGGCCTCCTACAATGAGCAGTTCTTC. As protein: CASSFSGLGASYNEQFF.